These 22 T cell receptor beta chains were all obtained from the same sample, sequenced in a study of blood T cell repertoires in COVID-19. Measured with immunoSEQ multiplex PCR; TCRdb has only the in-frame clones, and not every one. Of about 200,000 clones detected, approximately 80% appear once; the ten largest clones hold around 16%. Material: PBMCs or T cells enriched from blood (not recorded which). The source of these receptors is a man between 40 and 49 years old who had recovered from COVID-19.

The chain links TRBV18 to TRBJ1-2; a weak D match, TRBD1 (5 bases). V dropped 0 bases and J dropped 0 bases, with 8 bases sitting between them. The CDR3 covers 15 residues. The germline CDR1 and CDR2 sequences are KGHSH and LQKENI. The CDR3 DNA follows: TGTGCCAGCTCACCACCGACAGACCCTAACTATGGCTACACCTTC. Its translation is CASSPPTDPNYGYTF.

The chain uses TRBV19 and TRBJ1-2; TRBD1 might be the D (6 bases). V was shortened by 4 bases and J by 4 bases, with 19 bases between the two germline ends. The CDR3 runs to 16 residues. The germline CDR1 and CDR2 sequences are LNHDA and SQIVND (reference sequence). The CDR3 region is CASSNRGGYQLYGYTF. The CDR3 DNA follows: TGTGCCAGTAGTAACCGGGGGGGCTACCAACTCTATGGCTACACCTTC.

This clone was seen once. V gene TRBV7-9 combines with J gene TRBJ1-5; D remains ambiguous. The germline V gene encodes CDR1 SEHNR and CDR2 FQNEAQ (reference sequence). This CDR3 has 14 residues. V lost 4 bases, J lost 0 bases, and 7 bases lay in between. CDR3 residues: CASSSDFSNQPQHF. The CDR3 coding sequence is TGTGCCAGCAGCTCAGACTTTAGCAATCAGCCCCAGCATTTT.

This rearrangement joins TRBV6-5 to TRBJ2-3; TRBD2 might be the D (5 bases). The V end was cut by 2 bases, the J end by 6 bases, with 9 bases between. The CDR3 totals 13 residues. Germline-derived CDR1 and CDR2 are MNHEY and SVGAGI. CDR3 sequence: CASSYGREDTQYF. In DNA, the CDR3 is TGTGCCAGCAGTTACGGGAGAGAGGATACGCAGTATTTT.

CDR3 sequence: CAISAGTGTNEKLFF. As DNA, the CDR3 is TGTGCCATCAGTGCAGGGACAGGAACAAATGAAAAACTGTTTTTT. The chain combines TRBV10-3 with TRBJ1-4; 8 bases map to TRBD1. The J segment lost 5 bases and the V segment lost 4 bases, leaving 6 bases of the junction unmatched. The CDR3 has 15 residues. Germline assignment: CDR1 ENHRY and CDR2 SYGVKD.

The CDR3 reads CAISVGDTYGYTF. CDR3 in DNA: TGTGCCATCAGTGTAGGGGACACCTATGGCTACACCTTC. The chain links TRBV10-3 to TRBJ1-2, with D possibly matching TRBD1 (6 bases). Per germline, CDR1 ENHRY and CDR2 SYGVKD. The ends were cut back, 4 bases at V and 4 bases at J, with 10 bases in the middle. This CDR3 comprises 13 residues.

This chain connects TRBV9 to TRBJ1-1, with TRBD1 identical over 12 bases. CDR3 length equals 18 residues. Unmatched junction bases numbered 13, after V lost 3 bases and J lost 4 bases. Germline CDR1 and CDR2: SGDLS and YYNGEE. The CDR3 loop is CASSARPGTGGAATEAFF. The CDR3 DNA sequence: TGTGCCAGCAGCGCCCGTCCCGGGACAGGGGGCGCGGCCACTGAAGCTTTCTTT.

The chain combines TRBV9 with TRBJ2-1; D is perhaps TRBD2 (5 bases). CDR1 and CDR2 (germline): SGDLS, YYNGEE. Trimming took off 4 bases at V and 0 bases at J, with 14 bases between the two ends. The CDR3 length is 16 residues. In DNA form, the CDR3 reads TGTGCCAGCAGCCCGAGTGCGGGCAGCTCCTACAATGAGCAGTTCTTC. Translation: CASSPSAGSSYNEQFF.

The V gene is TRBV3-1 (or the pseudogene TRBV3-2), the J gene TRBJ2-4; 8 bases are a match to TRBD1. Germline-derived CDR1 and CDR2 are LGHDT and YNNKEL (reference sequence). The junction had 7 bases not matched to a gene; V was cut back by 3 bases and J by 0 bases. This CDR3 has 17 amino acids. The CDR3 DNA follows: TGTGCCAGCAGCCACGGACAGGGCATACTAGCCAAAAACATTCAGTACTTC. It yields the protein CASSHGQGILAKNIQYF.

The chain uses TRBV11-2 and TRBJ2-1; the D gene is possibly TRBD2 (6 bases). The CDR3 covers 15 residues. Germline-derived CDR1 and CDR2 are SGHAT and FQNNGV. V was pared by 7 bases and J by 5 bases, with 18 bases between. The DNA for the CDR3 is TGTGCCAGCACCGTGGGGATCAGGGAGGACAATGAGCAGTTCTTC. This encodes CASTVGIREDNEQFF.

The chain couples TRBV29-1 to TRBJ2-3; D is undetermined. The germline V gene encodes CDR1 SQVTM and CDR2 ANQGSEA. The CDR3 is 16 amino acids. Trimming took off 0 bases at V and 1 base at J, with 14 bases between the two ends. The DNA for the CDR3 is TGCAGCGTTGAAGACTGGCGGAGATTTGGCACAGATACGCAGTATTTT. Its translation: CSVEDWRRFGTDTQYF.

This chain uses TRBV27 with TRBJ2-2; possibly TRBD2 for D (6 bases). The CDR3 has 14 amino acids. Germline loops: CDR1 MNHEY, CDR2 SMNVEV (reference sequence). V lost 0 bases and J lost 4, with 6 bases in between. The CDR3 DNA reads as TGTGCCAGCAGTTTATCGGGGGGCACCGGGGAGCTGTTTTTT. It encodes CASSLSGGTGELFF.

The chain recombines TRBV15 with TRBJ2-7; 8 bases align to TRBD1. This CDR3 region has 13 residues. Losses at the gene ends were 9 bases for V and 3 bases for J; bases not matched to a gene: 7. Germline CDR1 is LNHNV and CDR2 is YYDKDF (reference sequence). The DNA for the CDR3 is TGTGCCACTCGGACAGGGCGAGACTACGAGCAGTACTTC. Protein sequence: CATRTGRDYEQYF.

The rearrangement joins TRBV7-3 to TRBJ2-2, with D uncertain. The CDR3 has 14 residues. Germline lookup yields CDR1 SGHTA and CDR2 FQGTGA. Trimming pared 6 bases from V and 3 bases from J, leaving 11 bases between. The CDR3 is CASRLHVDTGELFF. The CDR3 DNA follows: TGTGCCAGCAGACTTCACGTCGACACCGGGGAGCTGTTTTTT.

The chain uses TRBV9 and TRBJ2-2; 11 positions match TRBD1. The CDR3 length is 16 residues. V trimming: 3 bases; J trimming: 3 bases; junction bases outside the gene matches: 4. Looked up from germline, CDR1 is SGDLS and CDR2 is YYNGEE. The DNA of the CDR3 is TGTGCCAGCAGCGAGAGGGGACAGGGGGACACCGGGGAGCTGTTTTTT. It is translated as CASSERGQGDTGELFF. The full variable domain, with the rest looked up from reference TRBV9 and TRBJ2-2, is DSGVTQTPKHLITATGQRVTLRCSPRSGDLSVYWYQQSLDQGLQFLIQYYNGEERAKGNILERFSAQQFPDLHSELNLSSLELGDSALYFCASSERGQGDTGELFFGEGSRLTVL.

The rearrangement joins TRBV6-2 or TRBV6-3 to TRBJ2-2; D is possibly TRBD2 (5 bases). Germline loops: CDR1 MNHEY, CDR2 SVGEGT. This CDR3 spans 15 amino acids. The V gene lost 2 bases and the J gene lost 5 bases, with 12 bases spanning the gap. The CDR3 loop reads CASSYLTRGTGELFF. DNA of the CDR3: TGTGCCAGCAGTTACCTGACCCGGGGAACCGGGGAGCTGTTTTTT.

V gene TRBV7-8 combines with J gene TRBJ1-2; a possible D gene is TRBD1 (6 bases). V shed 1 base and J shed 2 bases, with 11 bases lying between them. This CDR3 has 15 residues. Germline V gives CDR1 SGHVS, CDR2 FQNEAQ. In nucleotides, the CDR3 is TGTGCCAGCAGCTTAGGGGTGCAGGGGAACTATGGCTACACCTTC. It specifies CASSLGVQGNYGYTF.

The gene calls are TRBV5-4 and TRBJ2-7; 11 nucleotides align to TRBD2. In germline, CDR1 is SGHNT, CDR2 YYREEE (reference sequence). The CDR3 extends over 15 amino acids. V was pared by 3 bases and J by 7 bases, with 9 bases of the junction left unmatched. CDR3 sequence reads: CASSSTSGRSREQYF. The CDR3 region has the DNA TGTGCCAGCAGCTCAACTAGCGGGAGATCGCGGGAGCAGTACTTC.

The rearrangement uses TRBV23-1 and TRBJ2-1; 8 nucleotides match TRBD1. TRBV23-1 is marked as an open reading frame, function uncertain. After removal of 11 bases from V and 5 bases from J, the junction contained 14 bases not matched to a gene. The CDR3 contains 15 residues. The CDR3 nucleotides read TGCGCCGAACCACTGGGACAGGCCCTCAACAATGAGCAGTTCTTC. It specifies CAEPLGQALNNEQFF.

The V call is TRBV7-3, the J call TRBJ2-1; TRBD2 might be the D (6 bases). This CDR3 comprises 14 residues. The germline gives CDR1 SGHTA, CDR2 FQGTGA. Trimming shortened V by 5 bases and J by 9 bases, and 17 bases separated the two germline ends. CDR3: CASSPGRYYSEQFF. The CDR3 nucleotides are TGTGCCAGCAGCCCGGGGAGGTATTATAGTGAGCAGTTCTTC. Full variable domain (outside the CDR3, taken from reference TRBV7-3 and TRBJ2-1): GAGVSQTPSNKVTEKGKYVELRCDPISGHTALYWYRQSLGQGPEFLIYFQGTGAADDSGLPNDRFFAVRPEGSVSTLKIQRTERGDSAVYLCASSPGRYYSEQFFGPGTRLTVL.

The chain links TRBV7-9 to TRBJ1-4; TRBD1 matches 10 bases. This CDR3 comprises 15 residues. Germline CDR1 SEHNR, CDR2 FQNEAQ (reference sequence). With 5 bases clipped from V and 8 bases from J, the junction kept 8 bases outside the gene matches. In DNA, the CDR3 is TGTGCCAGCAGCCTCGGGACAGGGGAGGCAGAAAAACTGTTTTTT. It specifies CASSLGTGEAEKLFF.

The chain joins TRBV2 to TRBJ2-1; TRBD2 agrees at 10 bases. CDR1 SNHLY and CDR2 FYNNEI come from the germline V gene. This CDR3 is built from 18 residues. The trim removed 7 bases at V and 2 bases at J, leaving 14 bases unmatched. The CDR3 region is CASKAGSGGARTYNEQFF. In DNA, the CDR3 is TGTGCCAGCAAGGCGGGAAGCGGGGGGGCCCGGACCTACAATGAGCAGTTCTTC.